Given below is one T cell receptor beta chain in context. At one end the junction does not follow the germline gene, possibly because of a read error. The CDR3 has 16 residues. Germline CDR1 is SSHAT and CDR2 is FNYEAQ (reference sequence). This entry comes from a study of blood T cells in healthy people across ages. A sample-barcoded 5' primer and a J-beta primer mix were used in a second PCR of roughly 6 to 11 cycles. TCRdb analysed the 5' RACE reads with MiXCR anew, one entry per CDR3 protein. The sample includes some 930,000 distinct CDR3 sequences, under 35% seen only once; the top ten take roughly 10%. These records were also assigned to another study, of T cells of mothers and their children.

This chain connects TRBV7-7 to TRBJ2-2; D possibly matches TRBD1 or TRBD2 (5 bases each). The receptor's source is a woman aged 35 to 49 in good health. Sample: blood. CDR3 protein: CASSPGRTINTGERFF. The CDR3 DNA follows: TGTGCTAGCAGCCCGGGACGGACGATTAACACCGGGGAGCGGTTTTTT.